A selection of T cell receptor beta chains follows, all from one sample in a study of cytomegalovirus exposure and HLA in healthy donors. TCRdb's copy holds only in-frame clones and misses some; the assay was immunoSEQ multiplex PCR. Of 170,000 or so clones listed, roughly 70% are singletons. Sequenced sample: PBMCs. All receptors derive from a male donor in good health and CMV-seronegative. Both conserved end residues are part of each CDR3. The order of the fields is V gene, clone size, J gene, D gene, CDR3 DNA, CDR3 protein. A D gene is named only where the DNA matches it firmly. Clone size appears in some rows only: once, few, many, or a class for an expanded clone.

V gene: TRBV28; clone size: NA; J gene: TRBJ2-2; D gene: NA; CDR3 DNA: TGTGCCAGCCTAAGGCGACACCCGAACACCGGGGAGCTGTTTTTT; CDR3 protein: CASLRRHPNTGELFF
V gene: TRBV25-1; clone size: NA; J gene: TRBJ1-6; D gene: NA; CDR3 DNA: TGTGCCAGCAGTGAATCTTGGCAGGGTTTTTCACCCCTCCACTTT; CDR3 protein: CASSESWQGFSPLHF
V gene: TRBV7-8; clone size: NA; J gene: TRBJ1-2; D gene: NA; CDR3 DNA: TGTGCCAGCAGCTCGGGATCTTACAACTATGGCTACACCTTC; CDR3 protein: CASSSGSYNYGYTF
V gene: TRBV30; clone size: few; J gene: TRBJ2-2; D gene: TRBD1; CDR3 DNA: TGTGCCTTAAACAGGGGGCGATGGAACGGGGAGCTGTTTTTT; CDR3 protein: CALNRGRWNGELFF
V gene: TRBV6-1; clone size: NA; J gene: TRBJ1-5; D gene: NA; CDR3 DNA: TGTGCCAGCAGTGGACTCGCGGGCCAGCCCCAGCATTTT; CDR3 protein: CASSGLAGQPQHF
V gene: TRBV30; clone size: NA; J gene: TRBJ1-6; D gene: TRBD1; CDR3 DNA: TGTGCCTGGAGTGTAGGGGGACAGGGGGCTTCACCCCTCCACTTT; CDR3 protein: CAWSVGGQGASPLHF
V gene: TRBV4-2; clone size: NA; J gene: TRBJ1-5; D gene: NA; CDR3 DNA: TGTGCCAGCAGCCAAGACCGTAGCAATCAGCCCCAGCATTTT; CDR3 protein: CASSQDRSNQPQHF
V gene: TRBV2; clone size: NA; J gene: TRBJ2-1; D gene: NA; CDR3 DNA: TGTGCCAGCATTCCCAGCGGGCTAGGCAATGAGCAGTTCTTC; CDR3 protein: CASIPSGLGNEQFF
V gene: TRBV11-3; clone size: NA; J gene: TRBJ2-1; D gene: TRBD2; CDR3 DNA: TGTGCCAGCAGCTATAGTTCGACTAGCGGGAGGACCCCCTACAATGAGCAGTTCTTC; CDR3 protein: CASSYSSTSGRTPYNEQFF
V gene: TRBV30; clone size: NA; J gene: TRBJ1-2; D gene: NA; CDR3 DNA: TGTGCCTGGAGTTCACAGGGTCTGTTACATGGCTACACCTTC; CDR3 protein: CAWSSQGLLHGYTF
V gene: TRBV7-3; clone size: NA; J gene: TRBJ2-3; D gene: TRBD2; CDR3 DNA: TGTGCCAGCAGCCGTAGCGGGATTCGGGTGGATACGCAGTATTTT; CDR3 protein: CASSRSGIRVDTQYF
V gene: TRBV5-1; clone size: NA; J gene: TRBJ2-7; D gene: TRBD2; CDR3 DNA: TGCGCCAGCAGCTTAGTATTCGGGGGGAACGAGCAGTACTTC; CDR3 protein: CASSLVFGGNEQYF
V gene: TRBV6-6; clone size: NA; J gene: TRBJ2-1; D gene: TRBD2; CDR3 DNA: TGTGCCAGCAGTTACGTGGTAGCGGGAGTGAATGAGCAGTTCTTC; CDR3 protein: CASSYVVAGVNEQFF
V gene: TRBV4-2; clone size: NA; J gene: TRBJ2-1; D gene: TRBD2; CDR3 DNA: TGTGCCAGCAGCCCCGGACTAGCGGGAGACTCCTACAATGAGCAGTTCTTC; CDR3 protein: CASSPGLAGDSYNEQFF
V gene: TRBV30; clone size: NA; J gene: TRBJ2-3; D gene: NA; CDR3 DNA: TGTGCCTGGACCCCCGGGTGGGGCCCTAGCACAGATACGCAGTATTTT; CDR3 protein: CAWTPGWGPSTDTQYF
V gene: TRBV7-6; clone size: NA; J gene: TRBJ2-7; D gene: NA; CDR3 DNA: TGTGCCAGCAGCTTATGGAGTGGCGAGCAGTACTTC; CDR3 protein: CASSLWSGEQYF
V gene: TRBV28; clone size: NA; J gene: TRBJ2-5; D gene: TRBD2; CDR3 DNA: TGTGCCAGCAGAATTATCCCCGGGACTAGGGACCCCCAAGAGACCCAGTACTTC; CDR3 protein: CASRIIPGTRDPQETQYF
V gene: TRBV28; clone size: few; J gene: TRBJ2-7; D gene: NA; CDR3 DNA: TGTGCCAGCAGACCAGGGATAACCTACGAGCAGTACTTC; CDR3 protein: CASRPGITYEQYF
V gene: TRBV11-2; clone size: few; J gene: TRBJ2-7; D gene: TRBD1; CDR3 DNA: TGTGCCAGCAGCTTACCTGGGACAGGTACCTACGAGCAGTACTTC; CDR3 protein: CASSLPGTGTYEQYF